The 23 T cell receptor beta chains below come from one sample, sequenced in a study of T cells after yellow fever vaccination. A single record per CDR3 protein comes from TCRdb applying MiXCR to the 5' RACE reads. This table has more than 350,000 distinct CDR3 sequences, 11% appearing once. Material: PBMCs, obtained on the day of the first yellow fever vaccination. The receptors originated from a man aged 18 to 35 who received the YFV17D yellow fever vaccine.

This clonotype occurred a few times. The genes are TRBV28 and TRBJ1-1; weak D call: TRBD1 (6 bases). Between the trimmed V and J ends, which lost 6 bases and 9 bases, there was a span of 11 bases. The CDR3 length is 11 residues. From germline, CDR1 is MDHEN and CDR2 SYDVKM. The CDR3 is CASSLTGKAFF. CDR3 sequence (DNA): TGTGCCAGCAGCCTAACAGGGAAAGCTTTCTTT. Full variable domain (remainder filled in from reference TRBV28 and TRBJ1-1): DVKVTQSSRYLVKRTGEKVFLECVQDMDHENMFWYRQDPGLGLRLIYFSYDVKMKEKGDIPEGYSVSREKKERFSLILESASTNQTSMYLCASSLTGKAFFGQGTRLTVV.

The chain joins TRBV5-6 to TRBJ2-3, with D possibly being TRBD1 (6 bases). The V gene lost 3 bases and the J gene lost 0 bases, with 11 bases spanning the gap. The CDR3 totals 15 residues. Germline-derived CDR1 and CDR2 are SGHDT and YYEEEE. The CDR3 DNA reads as TGTGCCAGCAGCTCCAGGGGCCTCAGCACAGATACGCAGTATTTT. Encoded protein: CASSSRGLSTDTQYF.

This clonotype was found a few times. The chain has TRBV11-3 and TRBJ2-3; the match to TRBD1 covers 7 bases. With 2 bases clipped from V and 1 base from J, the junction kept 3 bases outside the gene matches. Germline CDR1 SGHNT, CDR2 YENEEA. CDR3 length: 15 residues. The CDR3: CASSLHGQGTDTQYF. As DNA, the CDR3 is TGTGCCAGCAGCTTACATGGACAGGGCACAGATACGCAGTATTTT.

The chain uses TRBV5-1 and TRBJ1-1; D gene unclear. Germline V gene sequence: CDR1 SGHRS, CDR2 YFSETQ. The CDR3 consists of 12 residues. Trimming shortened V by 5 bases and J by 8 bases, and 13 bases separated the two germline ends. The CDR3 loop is CASRQAGSEAFF. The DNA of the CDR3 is TGCGCCAGCAGGCAGGCGGGGTCCGAAGCTTTCTTT.

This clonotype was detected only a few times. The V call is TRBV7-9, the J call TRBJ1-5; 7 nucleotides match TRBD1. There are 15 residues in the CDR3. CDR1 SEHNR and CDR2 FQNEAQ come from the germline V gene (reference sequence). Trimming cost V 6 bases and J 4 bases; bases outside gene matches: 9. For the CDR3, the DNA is TGTGCCAGCAGTTCGGACAGGCTAATAAATCAGCCCCAGCATTTT. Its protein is CASSSDRLINQPQHF.

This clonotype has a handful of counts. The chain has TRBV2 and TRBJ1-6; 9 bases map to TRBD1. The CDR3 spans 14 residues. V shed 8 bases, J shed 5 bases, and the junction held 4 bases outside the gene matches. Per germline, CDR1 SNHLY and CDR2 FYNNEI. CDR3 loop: CASSGQGNNSPLHF. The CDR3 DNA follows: TGTGCCAGCTCCGGACAGGGGAATAATTCACCCCTCCACTTT.

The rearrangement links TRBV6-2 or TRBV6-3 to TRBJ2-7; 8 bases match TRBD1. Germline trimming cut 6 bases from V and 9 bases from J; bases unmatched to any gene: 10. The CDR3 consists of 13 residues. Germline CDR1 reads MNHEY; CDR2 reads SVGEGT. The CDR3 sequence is CASSSDRGSRQYV. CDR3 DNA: TGTGCCAGCAGCTCAGACAGGGGATCGCGGCAGTACGTC.

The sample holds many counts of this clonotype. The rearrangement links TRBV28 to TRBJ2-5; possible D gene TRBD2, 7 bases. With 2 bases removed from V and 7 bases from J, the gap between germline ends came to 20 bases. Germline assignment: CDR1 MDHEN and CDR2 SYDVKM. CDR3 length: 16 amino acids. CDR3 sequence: CASSLPFGGLDVTQYF. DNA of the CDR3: TGTGCCAGCAGTTTACCATTCGGGGGGCTGGATGTGACCCAGTACTTC.

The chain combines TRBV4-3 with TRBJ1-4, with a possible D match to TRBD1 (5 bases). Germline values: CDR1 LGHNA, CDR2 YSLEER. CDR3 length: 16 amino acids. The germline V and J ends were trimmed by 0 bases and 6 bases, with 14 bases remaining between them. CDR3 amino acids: CASSQDFLGVDEKLFF. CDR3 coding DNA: TGCGCCAGCAGCCAAGATTTTTTAGGGGTCGATGAAAAACTGTTTTTT.

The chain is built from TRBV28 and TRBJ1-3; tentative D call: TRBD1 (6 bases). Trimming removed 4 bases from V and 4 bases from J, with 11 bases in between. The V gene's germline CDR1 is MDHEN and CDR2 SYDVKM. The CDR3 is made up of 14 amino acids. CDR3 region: CASSYGQIGNTIYF. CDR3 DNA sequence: TGTGCCAGCAGTTACGGACAGATCGGAAACACCATATATTTT.

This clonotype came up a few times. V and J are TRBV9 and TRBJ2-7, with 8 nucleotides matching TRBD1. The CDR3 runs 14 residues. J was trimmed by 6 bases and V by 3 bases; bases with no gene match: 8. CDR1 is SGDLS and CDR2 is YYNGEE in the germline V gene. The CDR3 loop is CASSDRDRSGEQYV. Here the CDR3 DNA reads TGTGCCAGCAGCGACCGGGACAGGTCGGGCGAGCAGTACGTC.

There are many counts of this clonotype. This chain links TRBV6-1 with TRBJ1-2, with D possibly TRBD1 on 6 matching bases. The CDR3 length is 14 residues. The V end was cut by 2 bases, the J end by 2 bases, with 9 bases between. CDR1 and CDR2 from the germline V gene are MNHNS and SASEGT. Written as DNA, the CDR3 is TGTGCCAGCAGTGAATGGGACAACAACTATGGCTACACCTTC. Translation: CASSEWDNNYGYTF.

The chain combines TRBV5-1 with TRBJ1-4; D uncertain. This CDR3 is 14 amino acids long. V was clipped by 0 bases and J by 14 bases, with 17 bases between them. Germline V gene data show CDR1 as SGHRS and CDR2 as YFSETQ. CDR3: CASSLAPLSGNLFF. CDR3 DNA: TGCGCCAGCAGCTTGGCTCCCCTGTCCGGGAACCTGTTTTTT.

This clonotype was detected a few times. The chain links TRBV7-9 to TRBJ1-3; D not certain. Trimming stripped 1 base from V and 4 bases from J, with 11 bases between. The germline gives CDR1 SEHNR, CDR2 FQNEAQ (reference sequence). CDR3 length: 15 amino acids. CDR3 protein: CASSLDRAEGNTIYF. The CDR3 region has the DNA TGTGCCAGCAGCTTAGATAGGGCGGAAGGAAACACCATATATTTT.

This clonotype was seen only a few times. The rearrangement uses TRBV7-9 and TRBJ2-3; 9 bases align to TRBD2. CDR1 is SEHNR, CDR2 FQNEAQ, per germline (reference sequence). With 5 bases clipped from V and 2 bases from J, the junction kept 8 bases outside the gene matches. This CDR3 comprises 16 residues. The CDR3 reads CASSPGVAGDTDTQYF. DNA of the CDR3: TGTGCCAGCAGCCCTGGGGTAGCGGGAGACACAGATACGCAGTATTTT.

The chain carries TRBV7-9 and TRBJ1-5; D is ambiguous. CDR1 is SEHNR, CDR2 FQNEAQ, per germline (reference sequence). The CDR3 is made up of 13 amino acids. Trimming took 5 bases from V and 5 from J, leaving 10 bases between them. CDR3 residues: CASSQDIYQPQHF. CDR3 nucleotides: TGTGCCAGCAGCCAAGACATCTATCAGCCCCAGCATTTT.

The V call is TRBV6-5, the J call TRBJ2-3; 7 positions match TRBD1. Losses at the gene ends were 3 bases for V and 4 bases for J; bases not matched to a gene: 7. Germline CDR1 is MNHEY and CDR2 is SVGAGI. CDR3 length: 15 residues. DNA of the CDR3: TGTGCCAGCAGTTATGAGGGGGCAGGGTCAGATACGCAGTATTTT. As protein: CASSYEGAGSDTQYF.

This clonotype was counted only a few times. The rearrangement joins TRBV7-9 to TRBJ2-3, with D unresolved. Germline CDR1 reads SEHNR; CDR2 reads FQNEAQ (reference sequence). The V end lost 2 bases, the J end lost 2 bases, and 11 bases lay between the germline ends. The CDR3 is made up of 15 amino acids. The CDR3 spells CASSLNLLPTDTQYF. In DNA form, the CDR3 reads TGTGCCAGCAGCTTAAATCTCCTTCCCACAGATACGCAGTATTTT.

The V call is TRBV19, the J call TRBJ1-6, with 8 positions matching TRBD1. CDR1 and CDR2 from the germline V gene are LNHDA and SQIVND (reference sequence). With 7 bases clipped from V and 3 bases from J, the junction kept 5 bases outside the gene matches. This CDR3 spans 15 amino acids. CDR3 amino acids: CASKRTGYYNSPLHF. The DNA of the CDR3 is TGTGCCAGTAAGAGGACAGGGTACTATAATTCACCCCTCCACTTT.

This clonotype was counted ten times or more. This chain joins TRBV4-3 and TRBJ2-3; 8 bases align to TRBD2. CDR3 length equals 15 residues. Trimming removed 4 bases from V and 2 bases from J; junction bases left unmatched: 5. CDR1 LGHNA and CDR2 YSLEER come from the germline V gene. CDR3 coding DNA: TGCGCCAGCAGCCCCCAGCGGGGGAACACAGATACGCAGTATTTT. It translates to CASSPQRGNTDTQYF.

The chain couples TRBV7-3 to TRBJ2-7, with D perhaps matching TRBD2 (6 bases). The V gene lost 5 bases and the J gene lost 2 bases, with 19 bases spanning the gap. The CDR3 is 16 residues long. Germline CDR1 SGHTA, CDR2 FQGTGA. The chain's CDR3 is CASSPRRRVGAYEQYV. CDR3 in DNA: TGTGCCAGCAGCCCTCGCCGGAGGGTTGGAGCCTACGAGCAGTACGTC.

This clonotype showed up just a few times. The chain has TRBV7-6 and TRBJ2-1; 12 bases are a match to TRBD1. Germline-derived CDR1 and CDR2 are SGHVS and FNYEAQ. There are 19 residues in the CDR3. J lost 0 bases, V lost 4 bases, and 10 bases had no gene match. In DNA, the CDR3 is TGTGCCAGCAGCTCGATAATACGGGACAGGGGGCCCTCCTACAATGAGCAGTTCTTC. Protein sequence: CASSSIIRDRGPSYNEQFF.

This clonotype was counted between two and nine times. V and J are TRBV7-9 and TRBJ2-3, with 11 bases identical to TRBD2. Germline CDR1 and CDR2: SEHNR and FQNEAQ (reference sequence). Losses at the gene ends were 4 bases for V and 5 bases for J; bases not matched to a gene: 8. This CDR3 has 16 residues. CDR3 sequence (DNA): TGTGCCAGCAGCTCCCTGACTAGCGGGAATCGAGATACGCAGTATTTT. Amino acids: CASSSLTSGNRDTQYF.